The rows below give T cell receptor beta chains drawn from one sample of a study of regulatory T cells in long-lasting Graves disease. One entry per CDR3 protein, called by TCRdb with MiXCR from the multiplex PCR reads. The data contain 400,000 to 500,000 distinct CDR3 sequences, about 20% of them singletons. Specimen: peripheral blood mononuclear cells (PBMCs), collected when the disease was refractory, from a patient treated with antithyroid drugs. The receptors were sampled from a female donor with Graves disease. Both conserved end residues are part of each CDR3. The D gene is left open where the match is weak. Part of the rows lack a size; the others show once, few, many or a class for expanded clones.

v_call	d_call	cdr3_length	j_call	clone_size	cdr3_aa	cdr3_nt
TRBV7-9	NA	14	TRBJ2-1	NA	CASSLDGAYNEQFF	TGTGCCAGCAGCTTGGACGGGGCCTACAATGAGCAGTTCTTC
TRBV18	NA	13	TRBJ2-4	NA	CASSPDRLSIQYF	TGTGCCAGCTCCCCGGATCGGTTAAGCATTCAGTACTTC
TRBV2	TRBD2	18	TRBJ2-2	many	CASSAGTSGVGNTGELFF	TGTGCCAGCAGTGCCGGGACTAGCGGGGTAGGAAACACCGGGGAGCTGTTTTTT
TRBV20-1	NA	13	TRBJ1-5	few	CSARGAEDQPQHF	TGCAGTGCTAGAGGGGCAGAGGATCAGCCCCAGCATTTT
TRBV20-1	NA	15	TRBJ2-2	few	CSAPLRDTASGELFF	TGCAGTGCTCCACTTAGGGACACCGCTTCCGGGGAGCTGTTTTTT
TRBV2	NA	12	TRBJ2-1	once	CASRLTPNEQFF	TGTGCCAGCAGATTGACCCCCAATGAGCAGTTCTTC
TRBV5-5	NA	15	TRBJ1-5	NA	CASSLDSNSNQPQHF	TGTGCCAGCAGCTTGGACAGTAATAGCAATCAGCCCCAGCATTTT
TRBV4-1	NA	16	TRBJ2-7	NA	CASSQDLGEFTYEQYF	TGCGCCAGCAGCCAAGATTTGGGGGAGTTCACCTACGAGCAGTACTTC
TRBV29-1	NA	11	TRBJ1-1	NA	CSVSLESEAFF	TGCAGCGTATCCCTCGAATCTGAAGCTTTCTTT
TRBV20-1	TRBD2	15	TRBJ2-2	NA	CSARNAGGPSGELFF	TGCAGTGCCCGCAACGCGGGGGGGCCGAGCGGGGAGCTGTTTTTT
TRBV20-1	TRBD2	20	TRBJ2-7	many	CSASQLPGLAGGLISYEQYF	TGCAGTGCTAGTCAGTTACCGGGACTAGCGGGAGGACTAATCTCCTACGAGCAGTACTTC
TRBV7-2	TRBD1	15	TRBJ1-6	few	CASKLTGGYNSPLHF	TGTGCCAGCAAATTGACAGGGGGGTATAATTCACCCCTCCACTTT
TRBV2	TRBD1	15	TRBJ1-5	many	CASSEQGVRGQPQHF	TGTGCCAGCAGTGAACAGGGGGTTAGGGGTCAGCCCCAGCATTTT
TRBV6-1	TRBD1	20	TRBJ1-5	few	CASSPYYGTGAQYSNQPQHF	TGTGCCAGCAGCCCATACTATGGGACAGGGGCACAATATAGCAATCAGCCCCAGCATTTT
TRBV10-3	TRBD1	12	TRBJ1-2	NA	CAISLDRDGYTF	TGTGCCATCAGTCTAGACAGGGATGGCTACACCTTC
TRBV12-5	NA	14	TRBJ1-1	few	CASSPDSVNTEAFF	TGTGCTAGTAGTCCGGACAGTGTGAACACTGAAGCTTTCTTT
TRBV6-9	NA	13	TRBJ2-7	many	CASSYGRPYEQYF	TGTGCCAGCAGTTACGGTAGGCCCTACGAGCAGTACTTC
TRBV7-3	NA	15	TRBJ2-3	NA	CASSSGVTGTDTQYF	TGTGCCAGCAGCTCGGGTGTGACAGGCACAGATACGCAGTATTTT
TRBV5-1	NA	14	TRBJ2-7	NA	CASSADMVSYEQYF	TGCGCCAGCAGCGCAGACATGGTCTCCTACGAGCAGTACTTC
TRBV7-2	TRBD1	16	TRBJ1-2	few	CASSPSGTGGLYGYTF	TGTGCCAGCAGCCCTTCCGGGACAGGGGGTTTGTATGGCTACACCTTC
TRBV20-1	TRBD2	13	TRBJ2-5	NA	CSAKSGRLETQYF	TGCAGTGCAAAGAGCGGGAGGTTGGAGACCCAGTACTTC
TRBV12-5	TRBD1	16	TRBJ1-4	many	CASGLVRGTVNEKLFF	TGTGCTAGTGGTTTGGTCAGAGGGACAGTAAATGAAAAACTGTTTTTT
TRBV6-5	NA	15	TRBJ1-6	once	CASSYSLAPNSPLHF	TGTGCCAGCAGTTACTCTTTGGCGCCGAATTCACCCCTCCACTTT
TRBV7-8	TRBD1	18	TRBJ2-2	NA	CASSLVTMGQGSTGELFF	TGTGCCAGCAGCTTAGTAACGATGGGACAGGGGTCCACCGGGGAGCTGTTTTTT
TRBV3-1	NA	14	TRBJ1-1	many	CASRMSGMNTEAFF	TGTGCCAGTAGAATGTCCGGGATGAACACTGAAGCTTTCTTT
TRBV12-3/TRBV12-4	NA	15	TRBJ2-2	NA	CASRLGGRGTGELFF	TGTGCCAGCAGACTCGGGGGGCGGGGGACCGGGGAGCTGTTTTTT
TRBV28	NA	14	TRBJ1-2	NA	CASSQDNRPYGYTF	TGTGCCAGCAGCCAAGACAACAGGCCTTATGGCTACACCTTC
TRBV7-9	NA	14	TRBJ2-2	NA	CASSLAPNTGELFF	TGTGCCAGCAGCTTAGCTCCTAACACCGGGGAGCTGTTTTTT
TRBV27	NA	13	TRBJ2-3	NA	CASSPPTPQKQYF	TGTGCCAGCAGTCCACCAACCCCCCAGAAGCAGTATTTT
TRBV28	NA	13	TRBJ2-1	NA	CASSLITYNEQFF	TGTGCCAGCAGTTTAATCACCTACAATGAGCAGTTCTTC
TRBV29-1	TRBD2	16	TRBJ2-7	NA	CSAGLVQAGGAYEQYF	TGCAGCGCTGGGTTAGTTCAAGCGGGAGGGGCCTACGAGCAGTACTTC
TRBV20-1	NA	16	TRBJ2-7	many	CSARDARRPSSYEQYF	TGCAGTGCTAGAGATGCACGGAGGCCCAGCTCCTACGAGCAGTACTTC
TRBV7-2	NA	16	TRBJ2-2	many	CASSRPIQGKTGELFF	TGTGCCAGCAGCAGACCGATTCAGGGAAAAACCGGGGAGCTGTTTTTT
TRBV2	TRBD1	15	TRBJ1-4	many	CASSRQGATNEKLFF	TGTGCCAGCAGTAGACAGGGTGCAACTAATGAAAAACTGTTTTTT
TRBV9	NA	15	TRBJ1-1	NA	CASSFQDGGSTEAFF	TGTGCCAGCAGCTTTCAGGACGGAGGGAGCACTGAAGCTTTCTTT
TRBV11-2	NA	14	TRBJ1-2	many	CASSLGILRNGYTF	TGTGCCAGCAGCTTAGGGATATTACGGAATGGCTACACCTTC
TRBV7-9	TRBD2	16	TRBJ2-2	NA	CASSASGRADTGELFF	TGTGCCAGCAGCGCGAGCGGGAGGGCCGACACCGGGGAGCTGTTTTTT
TRBV2	NA	13	TRBJ1-5	many	CASRRDGNQPQHF	TGTGCCAGCAGGAGGGACGGAAATCAGCCCCAGCATTTT
TRBV12-3/TRBV12-4	NA	13	TRBJ2-7	many	CASSPSRASEQYF	TGTGCCAGCAGTCCGTCCAGGGCGAGCGAGCAGTACTTC
TRBV20-1	TRBD1	16	TRBJ1-6	few	CSASRDRGSDNSPLHF	TGCAGTGCTAGCCGGGACAGGGGATCGGATAATTCACCCCTCCACTTT
TRBV25-1	NA	13	TRBJ2-5	NA	CASSDRGSETQYF	TGTGCCAGCAGTGACAGGGGATCGGAGACCCAGTACTTC
TRBV18	NA	15	TRBJ1-2	few	CASSPLTVQGGGYTF	TGTGCCAGCTCACCACTTACCGTACAGGGCGGGGGCTACACCTTC